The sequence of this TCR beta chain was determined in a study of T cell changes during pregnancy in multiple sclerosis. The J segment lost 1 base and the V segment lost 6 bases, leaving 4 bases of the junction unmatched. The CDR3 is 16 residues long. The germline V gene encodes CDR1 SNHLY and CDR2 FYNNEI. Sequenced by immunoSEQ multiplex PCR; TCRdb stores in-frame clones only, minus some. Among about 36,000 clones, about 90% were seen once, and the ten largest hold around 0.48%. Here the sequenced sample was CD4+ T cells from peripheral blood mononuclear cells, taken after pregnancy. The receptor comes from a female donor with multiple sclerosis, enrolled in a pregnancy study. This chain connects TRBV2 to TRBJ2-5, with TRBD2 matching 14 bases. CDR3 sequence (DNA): TGTGCCAGCAGCGTAGGACTAGCGGGGGGCCAAGAGACCCAGTACTTC. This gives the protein CASSVGLAGGQETQYF.